The sequence of this T cell receptor beta chain was determined in a study of PD-1 blockade in classical Hodgkin lymphoma. The study, taken as a whole, reports: CD4+ TCR diversity, unlike CD8+, rose significantly by C4D1. In newly diagnosed patients, baseline TCR diversity was reportedly below that of healthy donors. Newly diagnosed patients and complete responders had comparable diversity at baseline.

Clones were sequenced by immunoSEQ multiplex PCR, and TCRdb holds only the in-frame ones, with some missing. This table holds around 35,000 clones, around three quarters found once. The V and J ends lost 3 bases and 3 bases respectively, with 8 bases between them. Germline-derived CDR1 and CDR2 are LNHDA and SQIVND (reference sequence). The CDR3 totals 14 residues. Regarding time point: cycle 4 day 1 (C4D1), after 5 to 7 weeks of nivolumab. Every single patient, without exception, relapsed after autologous stem cell transplantation, and brentuximab vedotin exposure varied. In regard to this clone: Its antigen is not identified.

The sample in question was peripheral blood mononuclear cells (PBMCs), obtained before the fourth cycle of nivolumab. This TCR was sampled from a human donor with classical Hodgkin lymphoma. This chain joins TRBV19 and TRBJ2-2, with unresolved D. The DNA of the CDR3 is TGTGCCAGTAGTATCTCGGAATACACCGGGGAGCTGTTTTTT. Protein product: CASSISEYTGELFF.